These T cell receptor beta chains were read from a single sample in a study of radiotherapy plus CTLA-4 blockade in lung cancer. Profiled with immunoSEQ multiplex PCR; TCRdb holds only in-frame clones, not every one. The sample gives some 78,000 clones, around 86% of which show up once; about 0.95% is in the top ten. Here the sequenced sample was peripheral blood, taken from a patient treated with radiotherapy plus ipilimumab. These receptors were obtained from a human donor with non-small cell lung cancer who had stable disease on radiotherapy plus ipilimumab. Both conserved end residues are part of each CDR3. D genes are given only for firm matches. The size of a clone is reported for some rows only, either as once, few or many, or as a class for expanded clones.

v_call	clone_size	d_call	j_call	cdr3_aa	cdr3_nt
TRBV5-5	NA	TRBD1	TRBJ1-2	CASSPQARGPDGYTF	TGTGCCAGCAGCCCCCAGGCCAGGGGGCCGGATGGCTACACCTTC
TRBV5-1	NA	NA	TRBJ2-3	CASSRDRITDTQYF	TGCGCCAGCAGTCGGGACCGCATCACAGATACGCAGTATTTT
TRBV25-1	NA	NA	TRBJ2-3	CASTPGGTAGLDTQYF	TGTGCCAGCACCCCGGGTGGAACTGCGGGCCTAGATACGCAGTATTTT
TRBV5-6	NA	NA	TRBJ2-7	CASSPSRAYEQYF	TGTGCCAGCAGCCCCTCTAGGGCCTACGAGCAGTACTTC
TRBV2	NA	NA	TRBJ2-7	CASSEAVGMTYEQYF	TGTGCCAGCAGTGAAGCCGTGGGGATGACTTACGAGCAGTACTTC
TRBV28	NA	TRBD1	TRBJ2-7	CASSFLDRGPQWGQYF	TGTGCCAGCAGTTTTCTGGACAGGGGACCCCAATGGGGGCAGTACTTC
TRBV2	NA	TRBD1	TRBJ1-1	CASSLRDRGTEAFF	TGTGCCAGCAGCCTCCGGGACAGGGGAACTGAAGCTTTCTTT
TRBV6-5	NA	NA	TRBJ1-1	CASRGTENTEAFF	TGTGCCAGCAGGGGTACAGAGAACACTGAAGCTTTCTTT
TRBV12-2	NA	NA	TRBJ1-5	CASRLDRGSYSNQPQHF	TGTGCAAGTCGCTTAGATAGGGGAAGCTATAGCAATCAGCCCCAGCATTTT
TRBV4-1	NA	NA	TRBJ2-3	CASSQDSGVGTDTQYF	TGCGCCAGCAGCCAAGATTCAGGGGTTGGCACAGATACGCAGTATTTT
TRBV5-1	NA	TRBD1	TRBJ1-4	CASSPSGTGENEKLFF	TGCGCCAGCAGCCCCTCCGGGACAGGGGAGAATGAAAAACTGTTTTTT
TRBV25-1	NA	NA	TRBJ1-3	CASQSSGNTIYF	TGTGCCAGCCAAAGCTCTGGAAACACCATATATTTT
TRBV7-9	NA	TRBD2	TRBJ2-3	CASSSIGTSVSTDTQYF	TGTGCCAGCAGCTCAATCGGGACTAGCGTATCAACAGATACGCAGTATTTT
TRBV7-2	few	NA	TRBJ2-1	CASSLTGRTTRSGEQFF	TGTGCCAGCAGCTTAACGGGGAGAACGACTAGATCGGGTGAGCAGTTCTTC
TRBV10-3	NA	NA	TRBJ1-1	CAISESIQLTEAFF	TGTGCCATCAGTGAGTCGATCCAGCTCACTGAAGCTTTCTTT
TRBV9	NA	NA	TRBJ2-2	CASSVLNPGELFF	TGTGCCAGCAGCGTCCTTAACCCCGGGGAGCTGTTTTTT
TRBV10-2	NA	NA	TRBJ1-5	CASSNRLLIDLDGQPQHF	TGCGCCAGCAGTAATCGGCTTCTGATTGATTTGGACGGGCAGCCCCAGCATTTT
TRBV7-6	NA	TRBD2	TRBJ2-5	CASSPLAGDTETQYF	TGTGCCAGCAGTCCTCTAGCGGGAGATACGGAGACCCAGTACTTC
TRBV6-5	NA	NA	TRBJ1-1	CASSYSGELAFF	TGTGCCAGCAGTTACTCCGGGGAATTAGCTTTCTTT
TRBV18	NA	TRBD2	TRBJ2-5	CASSPGAGRETQYF	TGTGCCAGCTCACCCGGAGCGGGAAGGGAGACCCAGTACTTC
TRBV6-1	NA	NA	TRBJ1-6	CASVEMWDSPLHF	TGTGCCAGCGTCGAGATGTGGGACTCACCCCTCCACTTT
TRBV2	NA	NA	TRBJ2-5	CASSRGGRGETQYF	TGTGCCAGCAGCCGCGGGGGTAGGGGGGAGACCCAGTACTTC
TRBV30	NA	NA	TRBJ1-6	CAWSLLGGVNSPLHF	TGTGCCTGGAGCCTACTGGGGGGGGTGAATTCACCCCTCCACTTT
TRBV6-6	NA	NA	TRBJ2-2	CASSYSPADTGELFF	TGTGCCAGCAGTTATTCCCCAGCGGACACCGGGGAGCTGTTTTTT
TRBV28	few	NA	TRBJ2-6	CASKNSGANVLTF	TGTGCCAGCAAAAACTCTGGGGCCAACGTCCTGACTTTC
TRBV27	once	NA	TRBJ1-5	CASSLRAGSWPQHF	TGTGCCAGCAGTCTTCGGGCAGGGTCTTGGCCCCAGCATTTT
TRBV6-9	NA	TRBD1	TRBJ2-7	CASSSGTGLPYEQHF	TGTGCCAGCAGTTCCGGGACAGGGCTACCCTACGAGCAGCACTTC
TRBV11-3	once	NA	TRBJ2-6	CASSPTSGANVLTF	TGTGCCAGCAGCCCGACTTCCGGGGCCAACGTCCTGACTTTC
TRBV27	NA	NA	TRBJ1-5	CASSSLYSNQPQHF	TGTGCCAGCAGTTCCCTTTATAGCAATCAGCCCCAGCATTTT